What follows are 3 T cell receptor beta chains derived from one specimen sequenced in a study of cytomegalovirus exposure and HLA in healthy donors (dated by TCRdb to the late 2010s). The library was produced with the immunoSEQ multiplex PCR assay. The multiplex PCR relied on a mix of 60 forward primers for TCR Vbeta segments and 13 reverse primers for TCR Jbeta segments. TCRdb stores this immuneACCESS table with in-frame sequences only. Part of the clones is absent; in the studies checked, under half of the shortfall reflects unresolved V genes, and no reason is known for the rest. This sample comprises fewer than 350,000 clones, about 87% of them detected only once. 2% to 3% of the sample is in the top ten clones. Sequenced sample: PBMCs. The receptors originated from a woman aged 18 to 35 in good health and CMV-seronegative.

CDR3 nucleotide sequence: TGTGCCAGCAGCCGGGACAGGGGGTTGGGGCCCCAGCATTTT. This translates into CASSRDRGLGPQHF. This chain links TRBV7-9 with TRBJ1-5; 11 bases map to TRBD1. The length of the CDR3 is 14 residues. The germline V gene encodes CDR1 SEHNR and CDR2 FQNEAQ (reference sequence). J was trimmed by 9 bases and V by 5 bases; bases with no gene match: 6.

The chain carries TRBV7-8 and TRBJ1-2; a weak D match, TRBD1 (6 bases). CDR1 and CDR2 (germline): SGHVS, FQNEAQ. The CDR3 length is 15 residues. V lost 6 bases and J 4 bases, leaving 18 bases between the germline ends. CDR3: CASSLGGGGGYGYTF. The CDR3 DNA follows: TGTGCCAGCAGTTTGGGGGGGGGCGGGGGCTATGGCTACACCTTC.

This clone was picked up one time. This chain connects TRBV19 to TRBJ1-3; D is ambiguous. V lost 6 bases, J lost 0 bases, and 15 bases lay in between. Germline V CDR1 and CDR2: LNHDA, SQIVND (reference sequence). The CDR3 is made up of 16 amino acids. For the CDR3, the DNA is TGTGCCAGTAGCCCAGGAAGTTTTCCCTCTGGAAACACCATATATTTT. Translation: CASSPGSFPSGNTIYF. Together with reference TRBV19 and TRBJ1-3, the CDR3 gives the full variable domain: DGGITQSPKYLFRKEGQNVTLSCEQNLNHDAMYWYRQDPGQGLRLIYYSQIVNDFQKGDIAEGYSVSREKKESFPLTVTSAQKNPTAFYLCASSPGSFPSGNTIYFGEGSWLTVV.